Below, one T cell receptor (beta chain) is given with its context. The repertoire was sequenced with immunoSEQ multiplex PCR; TCRdb's copy has only in-frame clones and lacks some. The sample yields about 160,000 clones, roughly 85% seen once. This entry comes from a study of blood T cell repertoires in COVID-19. Study context: Nucleic acid was either cDNA or gDNA, and it came from T cells, B-cell-depleted T cells, or PBMCs.

What was sequenced was peripheral blood. The sequence came from a human donor with acute or convalescent COVID-19. The donor label of this sample is uncertain.

CDR3 coding DNA: TGTGCCAGCAGCCAAGAGAGGGCTAGCGGGGATGGGACCCAGTACTTC. Amino acids: CASSQERASGDGTQYF. V usage is TRBV3-1 (or the pseudogene TRBV3-2) and J usage is TRBJ2-5; the match to TRBD2 covers 9 bases. Germline trimming cut 0 bases from V and 7 bases from J; bases unmatched to any gene: 9. The germline V gene has CDR1 LGHDT and CDR2 YNNKEL (reference sequence). The CDR3 is made up of 16 amino acids.